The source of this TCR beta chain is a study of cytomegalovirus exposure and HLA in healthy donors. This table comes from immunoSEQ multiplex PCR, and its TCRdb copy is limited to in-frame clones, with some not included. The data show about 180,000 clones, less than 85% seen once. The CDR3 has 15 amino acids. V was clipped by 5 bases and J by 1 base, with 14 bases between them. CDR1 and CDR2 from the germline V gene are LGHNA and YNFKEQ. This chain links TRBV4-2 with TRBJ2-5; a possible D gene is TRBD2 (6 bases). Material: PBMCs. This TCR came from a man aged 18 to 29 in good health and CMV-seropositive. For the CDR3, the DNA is TGTGCCAGCAGCGCCACCCCGGGACTCCAAGAGACCCAGTACTTC. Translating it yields CASSATPGLQETQYF.